The T cell receptor (beta chain) under discussion was sequenced for a study of shared clonotypes between healthy human individuals. Into CD45RA+ naive and CD45RA-negative memory subsets, the CD4+ cells were split. With 2 bases clipped from V and 4 bases from J, the junction kept 8 bases outside the gene matches. The CDR3 has 15 amino acids. Germline loops: CDR1 SGHNT, CDR2 YYREEE (reference sequence). Regarding the study as a whole: For sorted subsets, rarefaction showed incomplete sequencing despite large depth.

The authors' processing: Filtering differed since immunoSEQ provided only junctions, with no quality scores. This table comes from immunoSEQ multiplex PCR, and its TCRdb copy is limited to in-frame clones, with some not included. Clonal size and the V and J genes are those of that table, whereas D and trimming came from the DNA. The repertoire consists of a few million clones, with approximately 95% occurring once and the leading ten covering over 0.1%. A remark on this clone: Its matching antigen is unknown.

Sequences were obtained from naive CD4+ T cells sorted from blood. As for subset: CD45RA+ positively selected. The rearrangement links TRBV5-4 to TRBJ2-7; 8 nucleotides match TRBD1. This sequence was found in a man younger than 35 in good health. CDR3 protein: CASSFPDRGLYEQYF. The CDR3 DNA sequence: TGTGCCAGCAGCTTTCCTGACAGGGGCTTGTACGAGCAGTACTTC.